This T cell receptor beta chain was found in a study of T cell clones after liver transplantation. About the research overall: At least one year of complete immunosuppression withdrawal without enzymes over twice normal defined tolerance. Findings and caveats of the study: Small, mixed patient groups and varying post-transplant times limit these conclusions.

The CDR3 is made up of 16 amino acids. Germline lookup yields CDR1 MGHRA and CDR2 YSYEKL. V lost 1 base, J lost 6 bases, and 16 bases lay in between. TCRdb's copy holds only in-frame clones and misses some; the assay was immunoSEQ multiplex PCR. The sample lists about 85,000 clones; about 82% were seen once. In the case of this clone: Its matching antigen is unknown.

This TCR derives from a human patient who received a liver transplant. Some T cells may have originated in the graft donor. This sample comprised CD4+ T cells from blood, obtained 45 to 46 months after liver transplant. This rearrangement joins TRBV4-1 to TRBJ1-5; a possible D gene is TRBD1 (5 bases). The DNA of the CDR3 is TGCGCCAGCAGCCAAGGGGCGGCGCGGGGCCCTCAGCCCCAGCATTTT. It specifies CASSQGAARGPQPQHF.